This TCR beta chain was sequenced for a study of metastatic and nonmetastatic thyroid tumors. Overall study findings and caveats: Benign nodules were reported to have significantly lower TCR beta diversity than malignant thyroid tumors, in blood and tumor.

From the PCR reads, TCRdb re-called clones with MiXCR. The sample lists roughly 20,000 clones, 29% occurring once. None of the patients had undergone any treatment ahead of thyroid surgery. The CDR3 runs to 12 residues. V dropped 8 bases and J dropped 8 bases, with 16 bases sitting between them. Germline CDR1 DFQATT, CDR2 SNEGSKA (reference sequence). Details on this clone: The antigen remains undetermined.

The receptor comes from a female donor with papillary thyroid cancer or a benign thyroid nodule (not recorded which). Some clones in this sample may be carry-over from other donors' samples. What was sequenced was tumor tissue. The genes are TRBV20-1 and TRBJ2-1, with unresolved D. The CDR3 DNA reads TGCAGTCCCGACCCCCATACGGATGAGCAGTTCTTC. This encodes CSPDPHTDEQFF.